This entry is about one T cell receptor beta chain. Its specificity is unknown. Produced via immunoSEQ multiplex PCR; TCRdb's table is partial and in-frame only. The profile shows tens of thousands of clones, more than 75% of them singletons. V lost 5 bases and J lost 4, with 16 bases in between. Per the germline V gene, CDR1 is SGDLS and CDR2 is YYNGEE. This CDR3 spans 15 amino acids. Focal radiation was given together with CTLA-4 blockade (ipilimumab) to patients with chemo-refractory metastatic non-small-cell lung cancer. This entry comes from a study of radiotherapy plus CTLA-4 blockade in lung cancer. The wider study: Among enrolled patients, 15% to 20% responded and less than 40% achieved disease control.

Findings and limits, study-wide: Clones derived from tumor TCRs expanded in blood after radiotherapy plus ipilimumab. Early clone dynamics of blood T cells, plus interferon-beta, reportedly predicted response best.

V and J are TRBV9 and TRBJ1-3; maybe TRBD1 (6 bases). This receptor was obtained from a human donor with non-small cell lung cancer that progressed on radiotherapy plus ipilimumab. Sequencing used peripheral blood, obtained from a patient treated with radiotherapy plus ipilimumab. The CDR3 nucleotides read TGTGCCAGCAGTCTTACAGGGAATTCAGGAAACACCATATATTTT. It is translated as CASSLTGNSGNTIYF.